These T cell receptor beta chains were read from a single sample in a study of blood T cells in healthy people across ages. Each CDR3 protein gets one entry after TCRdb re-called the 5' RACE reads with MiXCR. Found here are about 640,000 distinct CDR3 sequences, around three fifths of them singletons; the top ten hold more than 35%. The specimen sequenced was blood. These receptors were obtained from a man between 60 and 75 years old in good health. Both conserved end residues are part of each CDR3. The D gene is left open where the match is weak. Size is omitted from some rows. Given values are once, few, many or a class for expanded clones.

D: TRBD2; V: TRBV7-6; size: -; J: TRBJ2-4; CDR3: CASSHREVGIQYF; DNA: TGTGCCAGCAGCCACCGGGAGGTGGGCATTCAGTACTTC
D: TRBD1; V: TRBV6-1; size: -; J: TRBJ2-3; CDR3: CASWGGTGSADTQYF; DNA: TGTGCCAGCTGGGGGGGGACAGGGAGTGCAGATACGCAGTATTTT
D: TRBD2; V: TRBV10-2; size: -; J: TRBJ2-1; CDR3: CASIPAVGSGGLSYNEQFF; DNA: TGCGCCAGCATTCCGGCGGTCGGTAGCGGGGGGCTCTCCTACAATGAGCAGTTCTTC
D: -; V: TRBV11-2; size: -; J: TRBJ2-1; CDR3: CASSLAGGEYNEQFF; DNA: TGTGCCAGCAGCTTAGCCGGGGGAGAGTACAATGAGCAGTTCTTC
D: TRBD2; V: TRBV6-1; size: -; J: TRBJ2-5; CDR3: CASSPSIAGTYETQYF; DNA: TGTGCCAGCAGTCCAAGCATAGCGGGGACGTATGAGACCCAGTACTTC
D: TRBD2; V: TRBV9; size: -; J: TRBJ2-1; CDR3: CASSVTSGGGNEQFF; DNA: TGTGCCAGCAGCGTAACTAGCGGGGGGGGGAATGAGCAGTTCTTC
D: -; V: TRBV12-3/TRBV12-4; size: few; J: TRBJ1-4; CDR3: CASSYRFPQGLNEKLFF; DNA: TGTGCCAGCAGTTACAGGTTTCCCCAGGGGCTTAATGAAAAACTGTTTTTT
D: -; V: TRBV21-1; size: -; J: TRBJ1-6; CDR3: CASTLTGSSYNSPLHF; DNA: TGTGCCAGCACCCTAACCGGGAGCTCCTATAATTCACCCCTCCACTTT
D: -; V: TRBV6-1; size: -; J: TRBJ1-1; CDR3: CASSARGDSREAFF; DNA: TGTGCCAGCAGTGCCCGGGGGGACTCCCGTGAAGCTTTCTTT
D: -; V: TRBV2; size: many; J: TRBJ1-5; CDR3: CASGPDGEPQHF; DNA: TGTGCCAGCGGGCCCGACGGTGAGCCCCAGCATTTT
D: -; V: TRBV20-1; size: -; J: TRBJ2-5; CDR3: CSARMGGQETQYF; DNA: TGCAGTGCTAGGATGGGGGGACAAGAGACCCAGTACTTC
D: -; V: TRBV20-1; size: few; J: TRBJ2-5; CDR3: CSVTRETQYF; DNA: TGCAGCGTTACCAGAGAGACCCAGTACTTC
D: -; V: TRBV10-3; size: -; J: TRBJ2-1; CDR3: CAISGNINEQFF; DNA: TGTGCCATCAGTGGCAATATAAATGAGCAGTTCTTC
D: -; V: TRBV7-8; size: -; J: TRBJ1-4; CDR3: CASSLRQLRATNEKLFF; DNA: TGTGCCAGCAGCTTAAGACAGCTCCGCGCAACTAATGAAAAACTGTTTTTT
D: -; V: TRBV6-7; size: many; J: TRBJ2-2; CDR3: CATFGGRQNTGELFF; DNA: TGTGCCACTTTCGGAGGGCGACAGAACACCGGGGAGCTGTTTTTT
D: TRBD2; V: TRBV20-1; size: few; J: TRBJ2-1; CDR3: CSARNRLAGKVYNEQFF; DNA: TGCAGTGCTAGAAATAGACTAGCGGGGAAAGTCTACAATGAGCAGTTCTTC
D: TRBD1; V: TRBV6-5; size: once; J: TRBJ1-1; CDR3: CASSYSNRGGGMDTEAFF; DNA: TGTGCCAGCAGTTACTCTAACAGGGGCGGTGGTATGGACACTGAAGCTTTCTTT
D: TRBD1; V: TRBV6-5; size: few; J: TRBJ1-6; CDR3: CASSYTGQGVPLHF; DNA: TGTGCCAGCAGTTACACGGGACAGGGGGTACCCCTCCACTTT
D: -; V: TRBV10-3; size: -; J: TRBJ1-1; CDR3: CAIKALPEGEAFF; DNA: TGTGCCATCAAGGCGCTACCGGAGGGGGAAGCTTTCTTT
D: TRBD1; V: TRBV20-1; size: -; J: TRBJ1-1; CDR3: CSVTGGRDTEAFF; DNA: TGCAGTGTTACAGGGGGCCGGGACACTGAAGCTTTCTTT